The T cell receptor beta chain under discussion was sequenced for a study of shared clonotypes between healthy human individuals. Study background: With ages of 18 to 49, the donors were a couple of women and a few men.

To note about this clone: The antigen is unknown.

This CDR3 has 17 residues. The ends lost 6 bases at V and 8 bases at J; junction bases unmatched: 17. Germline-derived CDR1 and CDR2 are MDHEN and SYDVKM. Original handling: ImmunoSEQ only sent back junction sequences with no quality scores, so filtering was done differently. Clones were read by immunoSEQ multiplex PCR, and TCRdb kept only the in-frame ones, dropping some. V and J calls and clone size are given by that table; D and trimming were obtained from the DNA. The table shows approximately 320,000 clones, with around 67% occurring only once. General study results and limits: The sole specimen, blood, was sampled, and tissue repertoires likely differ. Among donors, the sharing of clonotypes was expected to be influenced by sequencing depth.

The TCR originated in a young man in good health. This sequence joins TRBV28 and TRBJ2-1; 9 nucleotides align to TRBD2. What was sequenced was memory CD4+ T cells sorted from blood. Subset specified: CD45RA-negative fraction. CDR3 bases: TGTGCCAGCAGCTCGTGGGGCGGGAGGGACTCGGTCGATGAGCAGTTCTTC. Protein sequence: CASSSWGGRDSVDEQFF.